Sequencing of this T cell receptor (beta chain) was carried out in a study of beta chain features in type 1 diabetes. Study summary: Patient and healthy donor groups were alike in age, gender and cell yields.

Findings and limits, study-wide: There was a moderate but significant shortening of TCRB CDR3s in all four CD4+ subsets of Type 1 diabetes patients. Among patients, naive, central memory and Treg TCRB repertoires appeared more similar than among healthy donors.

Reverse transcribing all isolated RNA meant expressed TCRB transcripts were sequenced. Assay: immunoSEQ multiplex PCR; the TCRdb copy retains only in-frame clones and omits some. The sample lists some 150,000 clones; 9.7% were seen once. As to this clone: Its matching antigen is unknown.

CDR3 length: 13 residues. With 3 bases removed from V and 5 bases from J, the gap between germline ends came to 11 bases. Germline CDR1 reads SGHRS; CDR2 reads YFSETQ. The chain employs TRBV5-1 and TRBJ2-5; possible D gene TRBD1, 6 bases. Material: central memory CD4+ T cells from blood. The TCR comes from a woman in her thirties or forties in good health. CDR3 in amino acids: CASSSGQRETQYF. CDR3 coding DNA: TGCGCCAGCAGCTCGGGACAACGGGAGACCCAGTACTTC.